This section outlines one TCR beta chain sequence together with its context. TCRdb itself ran the 5' RACE reads through MiXCR, one entry per CDR3 protein. The data hold about 49,000 distinct CDR3 sequences, with around 6% observed a single time. The sample belongs to a study of early T cells in non-severe SARS-CoV-2 infection. This CDR3 region has 17 residues. Germline values: CDR1 MDHEN, CDR2 SYDVKM. The V gene lost 1 base and the J gene lost 1 base, with 14 bases spanning the gap. The sample in question was whole blood, obtained at baseline. The V call is TRBV28, the J call TRBJ1-5; D perhaps matches TRBD1 (6 bases). This TCR was recovered from an adult who was a healthcare worker with PCR-confirmed SARS-CoV-2 infection or an uninfected control (not recorded which). The CDR3 coding sequence is TGTGCCAGCAGTTTATTTGGCAGGGGAAGGAGCAATCAGCCCCAGCATTTT. Its protein product is CASSLFGRGRSNQPQHF.